Presented here are 30 T cell receptor beta chains from one specimen sequenced in a study of T cell responses to AZD1222 COVID-19 vaccine. TCRdb's table, derived via immunoSEQ multiplex PCR, lists solely in-frame clones and lacks some. Of over 100,000 clones detected, 90% appear once; the ten largest clones hold 6.9%. The material was peripheral blood, obtained on day 0 of AZD1222 vaccination. The receptors originated from an adult in good health.

The V and J genes are TRBV7-8 and TRBJ2-7, with a possible D match to TRBD1 (5 bases). This CDR3 has 13 amino acids. Trimming left V 1 base short and J 6 bases short, with 10 bases between. Germline lookup yields CDR1 SGHVS and CDR2 FQNEAQ. The CDR3 here is CASSLGAGPEQYF. CDR3 sequence (DNA): TGTGCCAGCAGCTTAGGAGCAGGGCCCGAGCAGTACTTC.

This chain connects TRBV28 to TRBJ1-4; 8 nucleotides line up with TRBD1. Trimming cost V 2 bases and J 2 bases; bases outside gene matches: 7. CDR1 is MDHEN and CDR2 is SYDVKM in the germline V gene. The CDR3 spans 17 residues. In DNA, the CDR3 is TGTGCCAGCAGTTTAATCAGGGGGCCTCGCACTAATGAAAAACTGTTTTTT. It specifies CASSLIRGPRTNEKLFF.

This clone occurred once. This rearrangement joins TRBV7-9 to TRBJ1-1; D is uncertain. From germline, CDR1 is SEHNR and CDR2 FQNEAQ (reference sequence). The V and J ends lost 7 bases and 11 bases respectively, with 11 bases between them. The CDR3 spans 10 residues. In DNA, the CDR3 is TGTGCCAGCATCGAGGGAATTGCTTTCTTT. As protein: CASIEGIAFF.

The V call is TRBV6-5, the J call TRBJ1-5, with D perhaps TRBD1 (5 bases). The V end lost 4 bases, the J end lost 7 bases, and 11 bases lay between the germline ends. The CDR3 totals 13 residues. Germline-derived CDR1 and CDR2 are MNHEY and SVGAGI. The CDR3 DNA sequence: TGTGCCAGCAGTTGGGGCCGTGGGCAGCCCCAGCATTTT. This sequence encodes CASSWGRGQPQHF.

The chain employs TRBV27 and TRBJ1-6; D remains unclear. Germline V CDR1 and CDR2: MNHEY, SMNVEV (reference sequence). Trimming removed 7 bases at V and 1 base at J, with 11 bases between. The CDR3 sequence is 15 residues long. This CDR3 is CASMYIGSYNSPLHF. CDR3 nucleotides: TGTGCCAGCATGTATATAGGTTCCTATAATTCACCCCTCCACTTT.

The J gene is TRBJ2-1, the V gene TRBV5-8, with 11 bases lining up with TRBD2. In germline, CDR1 is SGHTS, CDR2 YDEGEE. The CDR3 is 17 residues long. V lost 0 bases to trimming and J lost 5 bases; unmatched junction nucleotides: 7. CDR3 coding DNA: TGTGCCAGCAGCTTGGCAGCGGCTAGCGGGGGGAACAATGAGCAGTTCTTC. Protein: CASSLAAASGGNNEQFF. Together with reference TRBV5-8 and TRBJ2-1, the CDR3 gives the full variable domain: EAGVTQSPTHLIKTRGQQATLRCSPISGHTSVYWYQQALGLGLQFLLWYDEGEERNRGNFPPRFSGRQFPNYSSELNVNALELEDSALYLCASSLAAASGGNNEQFFGPGTRLTVL.

V gene TRBV2 combines with J gene TRBJ2-7; no clear D. The CDR3 sequence is 11 residues long. V shed 3 bases and J shed 2 bases, with 2 bases lying between them. Germline V gene sequence: CDR1 SNHLY, CDR2 FYNNEI. The CDR3 protein is CASSDPYEQYF. DNA for the CDR3: TGTGCCAGCAGTGATCCCTACGAGCAGTACTTC.

This sequence joins TRBV19 and TRBJ1-1; D gene uncertain. CDR1 is LNHDA, CDR2 SQIVND, per germline (reference sequence). Trimming removed 1 base at V and 4 bases at J, with 4 bases between. The CDR3 runs 12 residues. CDR3 sequence reads: CASSIGSTEAFF. The DNA for the CDR3 is TGTGCCAGTAGTATAGGGAGCACTGAAGCTTTCTTT.

The genes are TRBV7-9 and TRBJ2-7; no clear D. V lost 2 bases to trimming and J lost 0 bases, with 8 bases between them. Germline CDR1 reads SEHNR; CDR2 reads FQNEAQ (reference sequence). The CDR3 contains 14 residues. The DNA for the CDR3 is TGTGCCAGCAGCTTAAATCGAGGCTCCTACGAGCAGTACTTC. Translation: CASSLNRGSYEQYF.

This rearrangement joins TRBV4-3 to TRBJ2-1; TRBD2 agrees at 7 bases. The CDR3 sequence is 17 residues long. Germline V gene data show CDR1 as LGHNA and CDR2 as YSLEER. Trimming removed 0 bases from V and 4 bases from J; junction bases left unmatched: 9. Written as DNA, the CDR3 is TGCGCCAGCAGCCAAGAGCAGCGGCGGGGGTTTTACAATGAGCAGTTCTTC. Its translation is CASSQEQRRGFYNEQFF.

The chain uses TRBV6-5 and TRBJ1-3, with D perhaps TRBD1 (5 bases). Germline V CDR1 and CDR2: MNHEY, SVGAGI. This CDR3 is built from 12 residues. Trimming removed 6 bases at V and 8 bases at J, with 11 bases between. CDR3 coding DNA: TGTGCCAGCAGATCCCAGGGTGACACCATATATTTT. This codes for CASRSQGDTIYF.

The V gene is TRBV10-2, the J gene TRBJ1-2, with D unclear. The V gene lost 5 bases and the J gene lost 4 bases, with 8 bases spanning the gap. CDR1 is WSHSY, CDR2 SAAADI, per germline. This CDR3 has 12 residues. Here the CDR3 DNA reads TGCGCCAGCAGTCCTTTGGGCTATGGCTACACCTTC. Amino acids: CASSPLGYGYTF.

This chain links TRBV11-2 with TRBJ2-7; possible D gene TRBD1, 6 bases. CDR3 length: 14 residues. V gave up 2 bases and J gave up 3 bases, with 11 bases separating them. In germline, CDR1 is SGHAT, CDR2 FQNNGV. CDR3 in amino acids: CASSLTGSYYEQYF. In DNA form, the CDR3 reads TGTGCCAGCAGCTTAACAGGGTCATACTACGAGCAGTACTTC. Drawing the rest from reference TRBV11-2 and TRBJ2-7, the complete variable domain is EAGVAQSPRYKIIEKRQSVAFWCNPISGHATLYWYQQILGQGPKLLIQFQNNGVVDDSQLPKDRFSAERLKGVDSTLKIQPAKLEDSAVYLCASSLTGSYYEQYFGPGTRLTVT.

CDR3 loop: CSVMRVSGETQYF. The CDR3 nucleotides are TGCAGCGTTATGAGGGTATCGGGAGAGACCCAGTACTTC. This chain connects TRBV29-1 to TRBJ2-5, with D maybe TRBD2 (5 bases). V gave up 5 bases and J gave up 4 bases, with 14 bases separating them. The germline V gene encodes CDR1 SQVTM and CDR2 ANQGSEA. CDR3 size: 13 residues.

The chain uses TRBV6-2 or TRBV6-3 and TRBJ1-2; 7 bases map to TRBD1. The CDR3 loop spans 15 amino acids. V lost 2 bases and J lost 4; bases outside the gene matches: 7. Per the germline V gene, CDR1 is MNHEY and CDR2 is SVGEGT. The CDR3 loop is CASSYAHRGAYGYTF. CDR3 sequence (DNA): TGTGCCAGCAGTTACGCTCACAGGGGAGCCTATGGCTACACCTTC.

This clone was detected once. This chain joins TRBV19 and TRBJ2-5; D gene unclear. Germline V gives CDR1 LNHDA, CDR2 SQIVND (reference sequence). V gave up 3 bases and J gave up 4 bases, with 9 bases separating them. The CDR3 has 13 residues. CDR3 in DNA: TGTGCCAGTAGTATGGGCAGCGCAGAGACCCAGTACTTC. Translated: CASSMGSAETQYF.

The chain carries TRBV10-2 and TRBJ1-5; 8 nucleotides agree with TRBD1. Trimming took 6 bases from V and 3 from J; bases not matched to a gene: 4. Germline V gives CDR1 WSHSY, CDR2 SAAADI. This CDR3 is built from 14 residues. The CDR3 here is CASRTGANNQPQHF. CDR3 DNA: TGCGCCAGCAGGACAGGGGCCAACAATCAGCCCCAGCATTTT.

This chain uses TRBV4-3 with TRBJ2-1, with 10 nucleotides matching TRBD2. V lost 0 bases to trimming and J lost 3 bases; unmatched junction nucleotides: 5. This CDR3 region has 17 residues. Per germline, CDR1 LGHNA and CDR2 YSLEER. CDR3 sequence reads: CASSQDRLAGDYNEQFF. The CDR3 DNA sequence: TGCGCCAGCAGCCAAGATAGGCTAGCGGGGGACTACAATGAGCAGTTCTTC.

This sequence joins TRBV12-2 and TRBJ2-7; the DNA was not used to check the table's D call, TRBD1. TRBV12-2 is labeled a pseudogene. CDR3 length: 17 residues. The CDR3 region is CASRLPPGTGKGYEQYF. Written as DNA, the CDR3 is TGTGCAAGTCGCTTACCACCTGGGACAGGGAAAGGTTACGAGCAGTACTTC.

The chain combines TRBV9 with TRBJ1-4; a weak D match, TRBD1 (6 bases). The length of the CDR3 is 15 residues. Trimming left V 0 bases short and J 7 bases short, with 13 bases between. Germline V gene sequence: CDR1 SGDLS, CDR2 YYNGEE. CDR3 sequence reads: CASSVVGGVGEKLFF. The DNA of the CDR3 is TGTGCCAGCAGCGTAGTTGGGGGCGTGGGTGAAAAACTGTTTTTT.

This clone has just one count. This chain links TRBV30 with TRBJ1-2; possibly TRBD1 for D (5 bases). The ends were cut back, 3 bases at V and 1 base at J, with 12 bases in the middle. Looked up from germline, CDR1 is GTSNPN and CDR2 is SVGIG (reference sequence). The CDR3 runs 14 residues. CDR3 coding DNA: TGTGCCTGGAGCCGACAGAAGAATAACTATGGCTACACCTTC. Its protein is CAWSRQKNNYGYTF.

V usage is TRBV7-3 and J usage is TRBJ2-7; either TRBD1 or TRBD2 may supply D (5 bases each). The CDR3 runs to 12 residues. V shed 6 bases and J shed 7 bases, with 13 bases lying between them. CDR1 and CDR2 (germline): SGHTA, FQGTGA. The CDR3: CASRSSGSEQYF. The DNA of the CDR3 is TGTGCCAGCAGGTCCTCAGGGAGTGAGCAGTACTTC.

The CDR3 nucleotides are TGTGCCAGCAGTCTACCACCGGGGACAGGGAAGAATGAGCAGTTCTTC. Its protein is CASSLPPGTGKNEQFF. V is TRBV27 and J is TRBJ2-1, with 9 bases that match TRBD1. The CDR3 covers 16 residues. Losses at the gene ends were 5 bases for V and 7 bases for J; bases not matched to a gene: 12. Germline-derived CDR1 and CDR2 are MNHEY and SMNVEV (reference sequence).

This chain links TRBV29-1 with TRBJ2-5; D is ambiguous. This CDR3 is 11 amino acids long. CDR1 and CDR2 from the germline V gene are SQVTM and ANQGSEA. V lost 0 bases to trimming and J lost 11 bases, with 10 bases between them. The CDR3 nucleotides read TGCAGCGTTGAAGAGTCGACCCAGCAGTACTTC. This gives the protein CSVEESTQQYF.

This sequence joins TRBV4-2 and TRBJ1-2; possible D gene TRBD1, 5 bases. Germline assignment: CDR1 LGHNA and CDR2 YNFKEQ. V was shortened by 1 base and J by 6 bases, with 18 bases between the two germline ends. This CDR3 region has 16 residues. The CDR3 nucleotides are TGTGCCAGCAGCCAAGGGGGACCGGGGAGGGCGGATGGCTACACCTTC. Residues: CASSQGGPGRADGYTF.

CDR3: CASSMRVWTEAFF. The CDR3 DNA reads as TGTGCCAGTAGTATGAGGGTATGGACTGAAGCTTTCTTT. The chain links TRBV19 to TRBJ1-1; the D is unclear. The CDR3 contains 13 residues. V was pared by 3 bases and J by 5 bases, with 10 bases between. Germline-derived CDR1 and CDR2 are LNHDA and SQIVND (reference sequence).

This sequence joins TRBV6-2 or TRBV6-3 and TRBJ2-4, with TRBD1 matching over 8 bases. The germline gives CDR1 MNHEY, CDR2 SVGEGT. Unmatched junction bases numbered 4, after V lost 5 bases and J lost 4 bases. The CDR3 has 14 amino acids. The CDR3 region is CASSTRQGKNIQYF. In nucleotides, the CDR3 is TGTGCCAGCAGTACTCGACAGGGGAAAAACATTCAGTACTTC.

The CDR3 region is CASRTGPSGNTIYF. The DNA of the CDR3 is TGTGCCAGCAGAACAGGGCCCTCTGGAAACACCATATATTTT. The chain employs TRBV27 and TRBJ1-3; D is possibly TRBD1 (6 bases). From germline, CDR1 is MNHEY and CDR2 SMNVEV (reference sequence). Between the trimmed V and J ends, which lost 6 bases and 0 bases, there was a span of 9 bases. This CDR3 has 14 residues.

V is TRBV28 and J is TRBJ1-4, with 9 positions matching TRBD1. The CDR3 is 15 residues long. Germline CDR1 reads MDHEN; CDR2 reads SYDVKM. The V gene end was trimmed by 5 bases and the J gene end by 7 bases; junction bases not matched to a gene: 8. This CDR3 reads CASSGRGTGFEKLFF. DNA of the CDR3: TGTGCCAGCAGTGGGCGGGGGACAGGGTTTGAAAAACTGTTTTTT.

This chain uses TRBV28 with TRBJ1-2, with D unclear. The CDR3 sequence is 14 residues long. Germline V gene data show CDR1 as MDHEN and CDR2 as SYDVKM. Between the trimmed V and J ends, which lost 7 bases and 0 bases, there was a span of 12 bases. The CDR3 loop reads CASIPGGPNYGYTF. The DNA of the CDR3 is TGTGCCAGCATCCCCGGAGGGCCTAACTATGGCTACACCTTC.